This record looks at one T cell receptor beta chain sequence and its context. This sample was taken from a study of blood T cell repertoires in COVID-19. Background on the study: Acute-phase and convalescent COVID-19 samples originated in the United States, Italy and Spain. The analysed material was cDNA or gDNA that came from T cells, B-cell-depleted T cells, or PBMCs.

The CDR3 is 16 amino acids. Germline V gene data show CDR1 as SEHNR and CDR2 as FQNEAQ (reference sequence). V was shortened by 4 bases and J by 0 bases, with 12 bases between the two germline ends. Original methodology: Estimation of nucleated cell counts relied on the amplification of reference gene primers. Libraries were prepared by immunoSEQ multiplex PCR; TCRdb keeps only in-frame clonotypes and omits some of them. V and J calls and clone size are those listed in that table; D and trimming were worked out from the DNA. The table lists approximately 190,000 clones, around four fifths of them singletons.

The sequenced material came from peripheral blood. The receptor's source is a woman between 25 and 40 years old with acute or convalescent COVID-19. The V call is TRBV7-9, the J call TRBJ1-4; unclear D gene. This CDR3 is CASSSWWQATNEKLFF. CDR3 bases: TGTGCCAGCAGCTCTTGGTGGCAGGCAACTAATGAAAAACTGTTTTTT.